The source of this T cell receptor beta chain is a study of blood T cell repertoires in COVID-19. Study as a whole: The United States, Italy and Spain were the sources of the acute and convalescent COVID-19 samples. PBMCs, B-cell-depleted T cells, or T cells provided the cDNA or gDNA that made up the material.

This CDR3 has 14 residues. CDR1 is MDHEN and CDR2 is SYDVKM in the germline V gene. The table came from immunoSEQ multiplex PCR; TCRdb's copy has only in-frame clones and leaves some out. Among 250,000 to 350,000 clones listed, 90% were seen once. In regard to this clone: The junction and the germline gene differ at one end; a read error may be behind it.

Participants came from 24 US areas, aged about 18 to 89 years. The rearrangement uses TRBV28 and TRBJ2-2; 7 nucleotides agree with TRBD2. The sample comprised PBMCs or T cells enriched from blood (not recorded which). This receptor was obtained from a woman aged 18-29 years with acute COVID-19. CDR3: CASSPRTRSGELFF. The CDR3 nucleotides are TGTGCCAGCAGCCCACGGACTAGATCCGGAGAGCTGTTTTTT.